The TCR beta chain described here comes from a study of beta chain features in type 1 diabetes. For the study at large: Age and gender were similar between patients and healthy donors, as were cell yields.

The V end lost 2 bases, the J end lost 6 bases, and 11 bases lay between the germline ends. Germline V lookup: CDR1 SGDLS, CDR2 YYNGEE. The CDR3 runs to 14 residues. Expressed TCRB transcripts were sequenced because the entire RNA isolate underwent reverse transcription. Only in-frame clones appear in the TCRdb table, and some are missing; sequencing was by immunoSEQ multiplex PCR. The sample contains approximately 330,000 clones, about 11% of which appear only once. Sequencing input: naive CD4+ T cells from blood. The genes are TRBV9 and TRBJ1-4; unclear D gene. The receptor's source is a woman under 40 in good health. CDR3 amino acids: CASSVTGMDEKLFF. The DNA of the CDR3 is TGTGCCAGCAGCGTGACTGGAATGGATGAAAAACTGTTTTTT.